Included here is one T cell receptor beta chain sequence, with context. Its antigen is currently not known. No base qualities exist here, and no much larger clone lies one base off it. Trimmed from V: 7 bases; trimmed from J: 5 bases; junction bases lacking a gene match: 6. The CDR3, cysteine through phenylalanine, is 13 amino acids long. Left in the record is the CDR3 DNA by itself, 39 bases read in frame from the first base. Any patient with an uncontrolled infection, another autoimmune disease, pregnancy or lactation was excluded. Clinical symptoms, serum thyroxine and TRAb, thyroid ultrasound, and orbital computed tomography formed the basis for the diagnoses. Total RNA was extracted using Trizol reagent, and RNA quality was assessed on an Agilent 2100 Bioanalyzer. TCR beta CDR3 regions were amplified from RNA transcripts. The first round of RT-PCR for the TCR CDR3 was performed with the HTBI primer set and the Qiagen OneStep RT-PCR kit. Libraries were constructed in a second round of multiplex PCR, after which size selection and purification were performed. Paired-end sequencing of the libraries was performed with 100 bp reads on an Illumina HiSeq2000. The authors' pipeline ran thus. SOAPnuke was used to process the raw data, removing reads that contained adapters or uncalled bases, had a mean Phred below 15, or lacked an exact match to the constant primer or identifier. High-quality paired reads were merged using COPE v1.2.5, and each unique nucleotide sequence was defined as a clonotype. MiTCR v1.1 was used to align clonotypes to the IMGT TRBV, TRBD and TRBJ reference segments. The analysis included only V-J combinations with a frequency above 0.0001, which together covered approximately 99% of the repertoires. A TCS score was defined as the ratio between F50 (clonal expansion) and ExV (chaos), using BLOSUM62-based TCRdist between CDR3 peptides within each V-J. Welch's t-statistics and random forest reduced around 510 V-J features to around 14, which were used in a naive Bayes classifier (R e1071). The Morisita-Horn index was used to measure how similar the thyroid and blood repertoires were. The raw public reads went through TCRdb reprocessing: fastp at Q25, MiXCR clone calling, in-frame beta chains kept. Identical CDR3 proteins give one entry, which carries the most common genes and DNA. The V and J calls follow TCRdb's processing rather than the paper's. For this sample there are approximately 510,000 distinct CDR3 sequences; approximately 48% appear just once. The ten largest clones capture about two fifths of the sample.

The sample originates from a study of T cells in Graves' hyperthyroidism and ophthalmopathy (dated by TCRdb to about 2019). Study-level background: TCR V-J signatures able to tell the groups apart were searched for in a discovery cohort of 95 to 100 patients, of whom 40 to 45 had Graves' ophthalmopathy and 55 to 60 had stable Graves' hyperthyroidism. Prospective prediction of ophthalmopathy was tested in an independent validation cohort consisting of some 18 hyperthyroidism patients and around 16 patients who later progressed to ophthalmopathy. The approximately 100 discovery patients were randomly split 7:3 into training and test sets. In addition, the study compared T-cell repertoires in thyroid tissue and in blood from six Graves' hyperthyroidism patients. After blood sampling, hyperthyroidism patients were treated with methimazole at a starting dose of 30 mg daily, and ophthalmopathy patients were treated with high-dose intravenous methylprednisolone. The paper describes TCR Vbeta CDR3 sequencing of 135 peripheral blood samples, made up of about 41 ophthalmopathy patients, roughly 75 hyperthyroidism patients and roughly 17 progressor patients. Summary of the overall study and its limitations: In cross-validation, a model built on a 13 V-J signature told ophthalmopathy apart from stable hyperthyroidism with approximately 90% sensitivity and about 81% specificity, and in testing the same model reached 80%/75%. In validation, the model predicted progression to ophthalmopathy with over 65% sensitivity and approximately 72% specificity, a median of approximately 6.5 months before onset. Blood samples also contained most of the expanded thyroid clonotypes (frequency above 0.001), which suggests that blood repertoires may reflect thyroid immune responses. Sample size was not statistically predetermined, and investigators were not blinded to group allocation.

Sequencing used peripheral blood or thyroid tissue (not recorded which). The chain links TRBV12-3 or TRBV12-4 with TRBJ1-1; 8 junctional bases match TRBD1. The source of this sequence is an adult woman with Graves' disease, either hyperthyroidism or ophthalmopathy (not recorded which). CDR3 protein: CASNGQGWTEAFF. The DNA reads TGTGCCAGCAACGGACAGGGCTGGACTGAAGCTTTCTTT.